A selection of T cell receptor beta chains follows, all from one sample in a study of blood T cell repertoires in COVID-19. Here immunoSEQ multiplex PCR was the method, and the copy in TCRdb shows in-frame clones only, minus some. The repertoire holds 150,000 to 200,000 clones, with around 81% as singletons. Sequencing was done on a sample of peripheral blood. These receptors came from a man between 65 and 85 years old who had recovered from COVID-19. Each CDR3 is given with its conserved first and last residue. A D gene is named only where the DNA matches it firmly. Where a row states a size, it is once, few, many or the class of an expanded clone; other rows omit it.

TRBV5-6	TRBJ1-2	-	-	CASSWGQRPYGYTF	TGTGCCAGCAGCTGGGGCCAGCGTCCCTATGGCTACACCTTC
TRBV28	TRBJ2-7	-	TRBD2	CASRRGTSDYEQYF	TGTGCCAGCAGACGGGGGACTAGCGATTACGAGCAGTACTTC
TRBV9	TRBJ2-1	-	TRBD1	CASSFAGTGTYNEQFF	TGTGCCAGCAGCTTTGCCGGGACAGGGACTTACAATGAGCAGTTCTTC
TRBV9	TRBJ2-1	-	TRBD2	CASSVTSGRAGEQFF	TGTGCCAGCAGTGTGACTAGCGGGAGGGCGGGTGAGCAGTTCTTC
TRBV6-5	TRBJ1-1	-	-	CASPMNTEAFF	TGTGCTAGCCCCATGAACACTGAAGCTTTCTTT
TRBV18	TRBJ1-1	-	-	CASSPYASLRDTEAFF	TGTGCCAGCTCACCATACGCGAGCCTTCGGGACACTGAAGCTTTCTTT
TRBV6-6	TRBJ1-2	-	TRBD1	CASRDSDRVYYGYTF	TGTGCCAGCAGGGACAGTGACAGGGTATACTATGGCTACACCTTC
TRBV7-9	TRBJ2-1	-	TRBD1	CASSLGGTGYNNEQFF	TGTGCCAGCAGCTTAGGTGGGACAGGGTACAACAATGAGCAGTTCTTC
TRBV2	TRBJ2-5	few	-	CATSPGAGLGETQYF	TGTGCCACCTCCCCTGGAGCGGGCCTGGGCGAGACCCAGTACTTC
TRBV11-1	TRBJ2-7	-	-	CASSSRTAGEQYF	TGTGCCAGCAGCTCGCGAACAGCGGGCGAGCAGTACTTC
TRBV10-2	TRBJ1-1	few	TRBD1	CASRDRGVTEAFF	TGCGCCAGCAGAGACAGGGGGGTCACTGAAGCTTTCTTT
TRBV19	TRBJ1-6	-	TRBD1	CASSPGQGNSPLHF	TGTGCCAGTAGTCCCGGACAGGGTAATTCACCCCTCCACTTT
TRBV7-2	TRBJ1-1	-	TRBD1	CASRWDSSNTEAFF	TGTGCCAGCAGGTGGGACAGTTCGAACACTGAAGCTTTCTTT
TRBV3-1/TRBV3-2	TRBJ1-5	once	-	CASSLAGPSQPQHF	TGTGCCAGCAGCCTGGCGGGGCCGTCCCAGCCCCAGCATTTT
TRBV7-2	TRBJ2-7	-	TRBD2	CASSLAGGPYEQYF	TGTGCCAGCAGCCTAGCGGGAGGGCCCTACGAGCAGTACTTC
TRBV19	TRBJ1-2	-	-	CASSEQGTVYGYTF	TGTGCCAGTAGTGAACAGGGTACGGTTTATGGCTACACCTTC
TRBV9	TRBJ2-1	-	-	CASSVGQRTYNEQFF	TGTGCCAGCAGCGTAGGACAGAGGACCTACAATGAGCAGTTCTTC
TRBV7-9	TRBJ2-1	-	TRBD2	CASILAGGQEQFF	TGTGCCAGCATTCTGGCGGGAGGTCAAGAGCAGTTCTTC